This T cell receptor beta chain was documented in a study of technical replicates of blood from a handful of donors. The CDR3 has 14 amino acids. From germline, CDR1 is SGDLS and CDR2 YYNGEE. Losses at the gene ends were 1 base for V and 4 bases for J; bases not matched to a gene: 3. Repertoires were generated with immunoSEQ multiplex PCR, while TCRdb's copy carries only in-frame clones and drops some. The sample consists of 91,000 or so clones, approximately 95% of them appearing once. The specimen was T cells isolated from PBMCs. The sequence derives from a human donor in good health. This sequence joins TRBV9 and TRBJ2-3, with 7 bases identical to TRBD2. CDR3 sequence reads: CASSVQRESDTQYF. CDR3 in DNA: TGTGCCAGCAGCGTACAGCGGGAATCAGATACGCAGTATTTT.